The 20 T cell receptor beta chains listed next were all sequenced from one sample in a study of T cells in Graves' hyperthyroidism and ophthalmopathy. Using RNA transcripts as the source, TCR beta CDR3 regions were amplified. The HTBI primer set was used in a first-round RT-PCR of the TCR CDR3. TCRdb re-called the multiplex PCR reads with MiXCR, one entry per CDR3 protein. The sample shows 500,000 to 650,000 distinct CDR3 sequences, about 14% of them seen only once. Sequenced: blood. The receptors shown here come from a woman in her fifties or sixties with Graves' ophthalmopathy.

This clonotype was seen a few times. This sequence joins TRBV9 and TRBJ1-3, with 7 bases that match TRBD1. The V and J ends lost 3 bases and 0 bases, in that order; junction bases with no gene match: 3. This CDR3 comprises 15 residues. Germline CDR1 SGDLS, CDR2 YYNGEE. The CDR3 sequence: CASSGQGNSGNTIYF. The CDR3 bases are TGTGCCAGCAGCGGACAGGGAAACTCTGGAAACACCATATATTTT.

This clonotype was counted only a few times. The chain recombines TRBV4-3 with TRBJ2-4; D may be TRBD1 (6 bases). The length of the CDR3 is 14 residues. Trimming pared 3 bases from V and 3 bases from J, leaving 9 bases between. In germline, CDR1 is LGHNA, CDR2 YSLEER. The CDR3 here is CASSHTTGKNIQYF. In nucleotides, the CDR3 is TGCGCCAGCAGCCATACGACAGGCAAAAACATTCAGTACTTC.

At least ten counts were recorded for this clonotype. This chain connects TRBV2 to TRBJ2-7; TRBD2 is a possible D gene (7 bases). The CDR3 consists of 14 residues. Germline V gives CDR1 SNHLY, CDR2 FYNNEI. V gave up 7 bases and J gave up 0 bases, with 13 bases separating them. This CDR3 is CASTEGGSSYEQYF. The CDR3 nucleotides are TGTGCCAGCACCGAGGGGGGGAGCTCCTACGAGCAGTACTTC.

Ten or more counts support this clonotype. The J gene is TRBJ1-6, the V gene TRBV28; D might be TRBD1 (5 bases). CDR1 and CDR2 from the germline V gene are MDHEN and SYDVKM. V lost 5 bases and J 8 bases, leaving 13 bases between the germline ends. CDR3 length equals 14 residues. CDR3 amino acids: CASSPTGTYSPLHF. The CDR3 DNA follows: TGTGCCAGCAGTCCAACCGGGACCTATTCACCCCTCCACTTT.

V gene TRBV20-1 combines with J gene TRBJ2-1, with D perhaps being TRBD1 or TRBD2 (6 bases each). The V end was cut by 6 bases, the J end by 8 bases, with 23 bases between. The CDR3 loop spans 15 amino acids. Per the germline V gene, CDR1 is DFQATT and CDR2 is SNEGSKA (reference sequence). Written as DNA, the CDR3 is TGCAGTGCCAATTCGGGGGCGTCTTTTTTCCATGAGCAGTTCTTC. Protein: CSANSGASFFHEQFF.

This clonotype has ten or more counts. The rearrangement joins TRBV24-1 to TRBJ1-1; a weak D match, TRBD1 (6 bases). Deletions cut 8 bases from V and 2 bases from J, with 20 bases between. The length of the CDR3 is 16 residues. The germline V gene encodes CDR1 KGHDR and CDR2 SFDVKD. The CDR3 is CATTNHLRGLNTEAFF. The CDR3, as DNA: TGTGCCACCACCAACCACCTCAGGGGCTTAAACACTGAAGCTTTCTTT.

This chain links TRBV3-1 with TRBJ2-6; either TRBD1 or TRBD2 may fit D (5 bases each). The CDR3 contains 15 residues. Trimming shortened V by 7 bases and J by 1 base, and 11 bases separated the two germline ends. Germline V CDR1 and CDR2: LGHDT, YNNKEL (reference sequence). CDR3 amino acids: CASTSGTSGANVLTF. Written as DNA, the CDR3 is TGTGCCAGCACCTCAGGGACGTCTGGGGCCAACGTCCTGACTTTC.

This clonotype was seen many times. The V and J genes are TRBV12-3 or TRBV12-4 and TRBJ2-1, with 7 bases fitting TRBD2. The CDR3 has 16 residues. J was trimmed by 3 bases and V by 4 bases; bases with no gene match: 9. The CDR3 region has the DNA TGTGCCAGCAGTTCATGGGCGGGAGTGGACTACAATGAGCAGTTCTTC. Translated, it gives CASSSWAGVDYNEQFF.

V and J are TRBV10-3 and TRBJ1-1, with 12 bases fitting TRBD1. V was pared by 5 bases and J by 2 bases, with 3 bases of the junction left unmatched. Germline lookup yields CDR1 ENHRY and CDR2 SYGVKD. CDR3 size: 15 residues. Written as DNA, the CDR3 is TGTGCCATCAGTCCGGGGACAGGGGGCAACACTGAAGCTTTCTTT. As protein: CAISPGTGGNTEAFF.

This clonotype was observed at least ten times. The chain combines TRBV20-1 with TRBJ2-5; 10 bases map to TRBD2. V lost 4 bases, J lost 1 base, and 3 bases stayed unmatched. This CDR3 region has 14 residues. The germline V gene has CDR1 DFQATT and CDR2 SNEGSKA (reference sequence). In DNA form, the CDR3 reads TGCAGTGCTACTAGCGGGAGACTCCAAGAGACCCAGTACTTC. It translates to CSATSGRLQETQYF.

This clonotype was observed a handful of times. This chain links TRBV28 with TRBJ1-4; D is ambiguous. V was trimmed by 4 bases and J by 5 bases, leaving 11 bases between them. Germline assignment: CDR1 MDHEN and CDR2 SYDVKM. The CDR3 is made up of 14 amino acids. The CDR3: CASSWSASNEKLFF. The CDR3 DNA follows: TGTGCCAGCAGTTGGTCCGCCTCGAATGAAAAACTGTTTTTT.

This clonotype has at least ten counts. This sequence joins TRBV2 and TRBJ2-1, with 9 bases fitting TRBD2. CDR3 length: 17 amino acids. Germline V gene data show CDR1 as SNHLY and CDR2 as FYNNEI. J gave up 4 bases and V 9 bases, and 16 bases lay outside the gene matches. CDR3 protein: CASNHQQPSGAYNEQFF. DNA for the CDR3: TGTGCCAGTAACCACCAGCAACCTAGCGGGGCGTACAATGAGCAGTTCTTC.

The chain links TRBV4-3 to TRBJ1-4; tentatively, D is TRBD1 (6 bases). Germline values: CDR1 LGHNA, CDR2 YSLEER. Trimming removed 0 bases at V and 7 bases at J, with 15 bases between. There are 16 residues in the CDR3. CDR3 loop: CASSQDVNRAGEKLFF. CDR3 DNA: TGCGCCAGCAGCCAAGATGTTAACAGGGCGGGTGAAAAACTGTTTTTT.

V is TRBV10-3 and J is TRBJ2-7; 11 nucleotides line up with TRBD1. The CDR3 totals 16 residues. V gave up 6 bases and J gave up 3 bases; unmatched junction bases: 10. Germline V CDR1 and CDR2: ENHRY, SYGVKD. In nucleotides, the CDR3 is TGTGCCATCAGGCCCGGGACAGGGGGGATCCTCTACGAGCAGTACTTC. This translates into CAIRPGTGGILYEQYF.

This clonotype occurred a few times. The chain joins TRBV6-1 to TRBJ2-7; 8 bases map to TRBD2. Germline loops: CDR1 MNHNS, CDR2 SASEGT. The CDR3 is 16 residues long. V was clipped by 5 bases and J by 0 bases; unmatched bases: 9. The CDR3: CASSYQGLGSSYEQYF. The CDR3, as DNA: TGTGCCAGCAGTTACCAGGGACTAGGGAGCTCCTACGAGCAGTACTTC.

This rearrangement joins TRBV10-3 to TRBJ2-3; the match to TRBD1 covers 9 bases. This CDR3 comprises 19 residues. Germline V gene data show CDR1 as ENHRY and CDR2 as SYGVKD. Trimming at V came to 2 bases and at J to 0 bases, leaving 12 bases not matched to a gene. This chain's CDR3 is CAISEPMGGQGGSTDTQYF. The CDR3 bases are TGTGCCATCAGTGAGCCGATGGGGGGACAGGGCGGAAGCACAGATACGCAGTATTTT.

This clonotype was counted ten times or more. The chain employs TRBV7-3 and TRBJ2-3; 11 bases align to TRBD2. Trimming cost V 0 bases and J 5 bases; bases outside gene matches: 7. The CDR3 runs to 17 residues. Germline lookup yields CDR1 SGHTA and CDR2 FQGTGA. The DNA for the CDR3 is TGTGCCAGCAGCTTAACCACTAGCGGGAGAGGCGTAGATACGCAGTATTTT. Its translation is CASSLTTSGRGVDTQYF. Supplemented by reference TRBV7-3 and TRBJ2-3, the full variable domain reads GAGVSQTPSNKVTEKGKYVELRCDPISGHTALYWYRQSLGQGPEFLIYFQGTGAADDSGLPNDRFFAVRPEGSVSTLKIQRTERGDSAVYLCASSLTTSGRGVDTQYFGPGTRLTVL.

This clonotype was observed many times. CDR3 loop: CASTLGAGGYEQYF. In DNA, the CDR3 is TGCGCCAGCACCCTGGGGGCGGGAGGATACGAGCAGTACTTC. The chain carries TRBV5-1 and TRBJ2-7; 8 bases align to TRBD2. Germline-derived CDR1 and CDR2 are SGHRS and YFSETQ. V shed 6 bases, J shed 4 bases, and the junction held 9 bases outside the gene matches. The CDR3 sequence is 14 residues long.

This clonotype was detected a few times. The genes are TRBV12-3 or TRBV12-4 and TRBJ2-3; D not resolved. This CDR3 contains 14 residues. Trimming pared 2 bases from V and 1 base from J, leaving 7 bases between. The CDR3 loop is CASSLWAGTDTQYF. In DNA form, the CDR3 reads TGTGCCAGCAGTTTATGGGCAGGCACAGATACGCAGTATTTT.

V and J are TRBV29-1 and TRBJ1-3, with D uncertain. Trimming left V 3 bases short and J 0 bases short, with 9 bases between. The CDR3 length is 14 residues. Germline CDR1 and CDR2: SQVTM and ANQGSEA. CDR3 in amino acids: CSVDRRLSGNTIYF. The DNA for the CDR3 is TGCAGCGTTGACAGGCGACTCTCTGGAAACACCATATATTTT.